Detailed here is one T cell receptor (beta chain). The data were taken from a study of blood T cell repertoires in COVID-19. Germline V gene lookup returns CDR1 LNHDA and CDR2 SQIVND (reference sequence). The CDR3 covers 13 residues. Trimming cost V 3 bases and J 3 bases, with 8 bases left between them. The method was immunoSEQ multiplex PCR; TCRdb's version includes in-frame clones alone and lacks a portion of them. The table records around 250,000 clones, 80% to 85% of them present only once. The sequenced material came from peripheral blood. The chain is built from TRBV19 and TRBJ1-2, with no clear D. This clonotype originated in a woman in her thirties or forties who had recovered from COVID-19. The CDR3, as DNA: TGTGCCAGTAGTATCAGGCAGCACTATGGCTACACCTTC. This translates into CASSIRQHYGYTF.